This paragraph reports one TCR beta chain. The antigen remains unidentified. Germline values: CDR1 SGDLS, CDR2 YYNGEE. V lost 0 bases, J lost 4 bases, and 8 bases lay in between. CDR3 length equals 14 residues. The sample comes from a study of OX40 agonist ivuxolimab in advanced cancers. On the study more broadly: A partial response was reached by three patients: one with hepatocellular carcinoma and two with cutaneous melanoma.

Study results and caveats: Also present in some nonresponders was a low level of normalized T-cell clonal expansion. Relatively little clonal expansion, among the lowest observed, appeared in partial responders at 0.1-3.0 mg/kg.

TCRdb keeps only in-frame clones here, not all; method: immunoSEQ multiplex PCR. The sample comprises about 48,000 clones, approximately 86% of which are singletons, and 1.9% rests with the top ten. The source is an adult with an advanced solid tumor such as melanoma, head and neck, liver or kidney cancer. The sequences come from CD4+ or CD8+ T cells sorted from blood, collected in a trial of the OX40 agonist ivuxolimab. The chain combines TRBV9 with TRBJ1-5, with D possibly being TRBD1 (6 bases). This CDR3 is CASSVDQGNQPQHF. As DNA, the CDR3 is TGTGCCAGCAGCGTAGATCAGGGGAATCAGCCCCAGCATTTT.